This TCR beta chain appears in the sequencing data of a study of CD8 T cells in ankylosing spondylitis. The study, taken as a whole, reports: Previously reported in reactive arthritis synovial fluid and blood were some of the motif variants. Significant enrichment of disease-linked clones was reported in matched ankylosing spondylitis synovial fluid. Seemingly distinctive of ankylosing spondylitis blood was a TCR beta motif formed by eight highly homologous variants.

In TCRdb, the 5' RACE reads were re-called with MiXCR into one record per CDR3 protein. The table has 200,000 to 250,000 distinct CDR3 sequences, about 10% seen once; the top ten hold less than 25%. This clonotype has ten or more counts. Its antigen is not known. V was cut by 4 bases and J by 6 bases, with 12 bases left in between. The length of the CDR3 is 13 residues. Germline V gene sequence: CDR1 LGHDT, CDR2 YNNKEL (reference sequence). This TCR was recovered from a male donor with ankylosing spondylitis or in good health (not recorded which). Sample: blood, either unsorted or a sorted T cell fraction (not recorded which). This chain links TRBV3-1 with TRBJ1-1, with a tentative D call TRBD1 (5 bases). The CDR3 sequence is CASSLPGGPEAFF. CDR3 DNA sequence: TGTGCCAGCAGCCTCCCGGGGGGTCCTGAAGCTTTCTTT.